The next 7 T cell receptor beta chains were all read from a single sample in a study of T-cell reconstitution after alpha-beta-depleted transplantation in children. Unique molecular identifiers were incorporated during preparation of the TCRbeta library. Each CDR3 protein gets one entry after TCRdb re-called the PCR reads with MiXCR. The data show roughly 7,900 distinct CDR3 sequences, about 12% seen once. The sequenced sample was PBMCs, mostly from graft donor cells, obtained 60 days after TCRalphabeta/CD19-depleted stem cell transplant. The receptors originated from a patient aged 2-15 years who had a stem cell transplant for inherited bone marrow failure, so the T cells may come from the graft donor.

This clonotype has at least ten counts. The genes are TRBV7-9 and TRBJ2-7; D remains unclear. The V and J ends lost 5 bases and 4 bases respectively, with 12 bases between them. This CDR3 region has 13 residues. Germline assignment: CDR1 SEHNR and CDR2 FQNEAQ (reference sequence). The CDR3 nucleotides read TGTGCCAGCAGCGTGGCAGATAATTACGAGCAGTACTTC. Amino acid sequence: CASSVADNYEQYF.

This clonotype was detected ten times or more. CDR3: CAISESEGDRGYEQYF. CDR3 in DNA: TGTGCCATCAGTGAGTCGGAGGGGGACAGGGGTTACGAGCAGTACTTC. The chain couples TRBV10-3 to TRBJ2-7; 10 bases are a match to TRBD1. J lost 4 bases, V lost 0 bases, and 6 bases had no gene match. Germline CDR1 is ENHRY and CDR2 is SYGVKD. The CDR3 has 16 residues.

In its sample, this clonotype is medium-sized. This chain links TRBV28 with TRBJ2-7; TRBD1 is a possible D gene (6 bases). Germline CDR1 MDHEN, CDR2 SYDVKM. With 5 bases removed from V and 0 bases from J, the gap between germline ends came to 17 bases. This CDR3 comprises 16 residues. The CDR3 DNA follows: TGTGCCAGCAGTCAAACGAGACAGGAGAGCTCCTACGAGCAGTACTTC. It encodes CASSQTRQESSYEQYF.

This clonotype was seen many times. The chain uses TRBV6-5 and TRBJ1-6; D is undetermined. Germline CDR1 and CDR2: MNHEY and SVGAGI. This CDR3 comprises 14 residues. Trimming shortened V by 0 bases and J by 10 bases, and 10 bases separated the two germline ends. CDR3 in amino acids: CASSYSDYSSPLHF. DNA of the CDR3: TGTGCCAGCAGTTACTCGGACTACTCATCACCCCTCCACTTT.

This clonotype was seen ten or more times. The rearrangement uses TRBV4-3 and TRBJ2-7, with TRBD1 matching over 10 bases. Germline CDR1 is LGHNA and CDR2 is YSLEER. The CDR3 extends over 15 amino acids. Trimming took 3 bases from V and 4 from J; bases not matched to a gene: 6. This CDR3 is CASSHRTGGIYEQYF. The CDR3 nucleotides read TGCGCCAGCAGCCATCGGACAGGGGGAATATACGAGCAGTACTTC.

This clonotype has only a few counts. This chain connects TRBV20-1 to TRBJ2-5; perhaps TRBD2 as D (6 bases). CDR1 is DFQATT and CDR2 is SNEGSKA in the germline V gene (reference sequence). The CDR3 covers 14 residues. The CDR3 bases are TGCTTCGCGGCCGCGGGGCCGGGCGGGGAGACCCAGTACTTC. Translation gives CFAAAGPGGETQYF.

This clonotype was seen ten or more times. V gene TRBV7-2 combines with J gene TRBJ2-7; 10 nucleotides align to TRBD1. J gave up 7 bases and V 5 bases, and 11 bases lay outside the gene matches. The CDR3 length is 15 residues. Germline V CDR1 and CDR2: SGHTA, FQGNSA. The CDR3 here is CASSLLTLGQGEQYF. CDR3 sequence (DNA): TGTGCCAGCAGCCTATTGACCCTGGGACAGGGGGAGCAGTACTTC. The variable domain in full, completed from reference TRBV7-2 and TRBJ2-7, reads GAGVSQSPSNKVTEKGKDVELRCDPISGHTALYWYRQSLGQGLEFLIYFQGNSAPDKSGLPSDRFSAERTGGSVSTLTIQRTQQEDSAVYLCASSLLTLGQGEQYFGPGTRLTVT.